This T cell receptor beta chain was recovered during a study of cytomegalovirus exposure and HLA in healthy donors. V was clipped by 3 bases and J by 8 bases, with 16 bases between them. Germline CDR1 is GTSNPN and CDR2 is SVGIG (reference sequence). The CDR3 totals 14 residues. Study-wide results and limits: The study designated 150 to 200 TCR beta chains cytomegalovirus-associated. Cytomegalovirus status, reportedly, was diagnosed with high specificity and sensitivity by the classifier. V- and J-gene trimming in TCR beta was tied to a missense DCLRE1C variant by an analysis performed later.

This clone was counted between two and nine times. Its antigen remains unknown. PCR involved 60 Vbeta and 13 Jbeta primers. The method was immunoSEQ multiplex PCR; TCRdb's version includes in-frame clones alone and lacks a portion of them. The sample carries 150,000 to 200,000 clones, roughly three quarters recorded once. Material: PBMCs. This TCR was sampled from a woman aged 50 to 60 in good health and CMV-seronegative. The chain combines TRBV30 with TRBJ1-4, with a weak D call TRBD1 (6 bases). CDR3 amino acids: CAWSRRGAPEKLFF. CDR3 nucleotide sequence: TGTGCCTGGAGCCGGCGGGGGGCCCCGGAAAAACTGTTTTTT.